The next 18 T cell receptor beta chains were all read from a single sample in a study of cytomegalovirus exposure and HLA in healthy donors (dated by TCRdb to about 2017). Libraries were constructed by the immunoSEQ multiplex PCR assay. A mixture of 60 forward primers for TCR Vbeta segments and 13 reverse primers for TCR Jbeta segments was used in the multiplex PCR. TCRdb obtained this table from immuneACCESS and retained in-frame rearrangements with V and J assigned. These tables miss some clones; where compared with another copy, unresolved V genes account for less than half of the shortfall, and the remainder is unexplained. The sample table records under 200,000 clones. The top ten constitute 0.65% to 0.9% of the sample. The sequencing input was PBMCs. All receptors derive from a woman in her late teens or twenties in good health and CMV-seropositive.

On this clone itself: At one of its ends the junction is not consistent with the germline gene, which may arise from a read error. J is TRBJ2-5 and V is TRBV27, with TRBD1 matching over 7 bases. Germline V lookup: CDR1 MNHEY, CDR2 SMNVEV (reference sequence). The CDR3 spans 16 residues. The CDR3 DNA reads as TGTGCCGGCAGTAACACACAGGGGTTTTGGGAAGAGACCCAGTACTTC. This encodes CAGSNTQGFWEETQYF.

J is TRBJ1-1 and V is TRBV19; tentative D call: TRBD1 (5 bases). The CDR3 runs to 14 residues. Deletions cut 3 bases from V and 3 bases from J, with 11 bases between. CDR1 and CDR2 from the germline V gene are LNHDA and SQIVND (reference sequence). Written as DNA, the CDR3 is TGTGCCAGTAGTATGACAGACAGCTACACTGAAGCTTTCTTT. It specifies CASSMTDSYTEAFF.

The chain links TRBV30 to TRBJ1-2, with 11 bases fitting TRBD1. CDR1 and CDR2 from the germline V gene are GTSNPN and SVGIG (reference sequence). The junction had 7 bases not matched to a gene; V was cut back by 3 bases and J by 4 bases. The CDR3 is made up of 15 amino acids. As DNA, the CDR3 is TGTGCCTGGAGGCAGGGACAGGGGGGTGCCTATGGCTACACCTTC. Translation gives CAWRQGQGGAYGYTF.

The V gene is TRBV7-9, the J gene TRBJ1-4; TRBD1 aligns across 11 bases. From germline, CDR1 is SEHNR and CDR2 FQNEAQ (reference sequence). This CDR3 has 14 residues. With 5 bases clipped from V and 8 bases from J, the junction kept 4 bases outside the gene matches. CDR3 region: CASSRTGGKEKLFF. Written as DNA, the CDR3 is TGTGCCAGCAGCCGGACAGGGGGCAAGGAAAAACTGTTTTTT.

V and J are TRBV5-6 and TRBJ1-6; D call uncertain. This CDR3 is 12 amino acids long. In germline, CDR1 is SGHDT, CDR2 YYEEEE. The germline V and J ends were trimmed by 3 bases and 14 bases, with 12 bases remaining between them. The CDR3 DNA reads as TGTGCCAGCAGCTCCGGTCCATTTTCCCTCCACTTT. Residues: CASSSGPFSLHF.

V gene TRBV27 combines with J gene TRBJ2-3; the D gene is possibly TRBD1 (6 bases). This CDR3 has 14 amino acids. Per the germline V gene, CDR1 is MNHEY and CDR2 is SMNVEV (reference sequence). Trimming stripped 2 bases from V and 0 bases from J, with 6 bases between. CDR3 nucleotide sequence: TGTGCCAGCAGTTTACAGGGGAGCACAGATACGCAGTATTTT. This sequence encodes CASSLQGSTDTQYF.

V and J are TRBV19 and TRBJ2-7; tentative D call: TRBD1 (6 bases). The length of the CDR3 is 13 residues. CDR1 and CDR2 from the germline V gene are LNHDA and SQIVND (reference sequence). Trimming left V 6 bases short and J 2 bases short, with 11 bases between. CDR3 sequence (DNA): TGTGCCAGTAGCCCCGGACAGCCCTACGAGCAGTACTTC. The encoded protein is CASSPGQPYEQYF.

About this clone: Additional DNA sequences in this sample encode the identical CDR3. The chain couples TRBV2 to TRBJ1-1; 7 positions match TRBD1. The germline gives CDR1 SNHLY, CDR2 FYNNEI. The J segment lost 0 bases and the V segment lost 8 bases, leaving 3 bases of the junction unmatched. The CDR3 totals 13 residues. CDR3 DNA: TGTGCCAGCTCGACAGGGCTGAACACTGAAGCTTTCTTT. Encoded protein: CASSTGLNTEAFF.

The rearrangement links TRBV19 to TRBJ2-3; TRBD1 is a possible D gene (5 bases). Germline lookup yields CDR1 LNHDA and CDR2 SQIVND (reference sequence). The CDR3 contains 15 residues. V lost 6 bases and J lost 1, with 14 bases in between. CDR3 in amino acids: CASSFDSWGTDTQYF. The CDR3 nucleotides are TGTGCCAGTAGCTTTGACAGTTGGGGCACAGATACGCAGTATTTT.

The chain couples TRBV5-6 to TRBJ1-1; TRBD1 matches 7 bases. V trimming: 2 bases; J trimming: 2 bases; junction bases outside the gene matches: 9. Germline V gene lookup returns CDR1 SGHDT and CDR2 YYEEEE. The CDR3 length is 16 residues. DNA for the CDR3: TGTGCCAGCAGCTTCAGGCAGGGGGAAGCTAACACTGAAGCTTTCTTT. Translated: CASSFRQGEANTEAFF.

The J gene is TRBJ1-2, the V gene TRBV4-3; 10 positions agree with TRBD1. The CDR3 consists of 15 residues. V was pared by 5 bases and J by 4 bases, with 7 bases of the junction left unmatched. Germline CDR1 LGHNA, CDR2 YSLEER. The CDR3 loop is CASSKGQGGVYGYTF. DNA for the CDR3: TGCGCCAGCAGCAAAGGACAGGGGGGAGTCTATGGCTACACCTTC.

The J gene is TRBJ2-4, the V gene TRBV6-5, with D possibly matching TRBD2 (6 bases). This CDR3 is built from 14 residues. Per germline, CDR1 MNHEY and CDR2 SVGAGI. V dropped 2 bases and J dropped 6 bases, with 11 bases sitting between them. CDR3 DNA: TGTGCCAGCAGTTACGTCCGGGAGAGAAACATTCAGTACTTC. This encodes CASSYVRERNIQYF.

The chain couples TRBV7-6 to TRBJ2-5, with 7 bases lining up with TRBD1. The CDR3 is 17 amino acids. V lost 3 bases to trimming and J lost 5 bases; unmatched junction nucleotides: 15. Germline V lookup: CDR1 SGHVS, CDR2 FNYEAQ. The CDR3 bases are TGTGCCAGCAGCTTCGGGACAGACGAACTAAGGGGGGAGACCCAGTACTTC. Amino acid sequence: CASSFGTDELRGETQYF.

The chain carries TRBV6-6 and TRBJ2-7; tentative D call: TRBD2 (5 bases). V was shortened by 8 bases and J by 2 bases, with 10 bases between the two germline ends. Germline values: CDR1 MNHNY, CDR2 SVGAGI (reference sequence). This CDR3 contains 12 residues. The CDR3 protein is CASFGRTYEQYF. CDR3 DNA sequence: TGTGCCAGCTTTGGGAGAACCTACGAGCAGTACTTC.

The chain combines TRBV10-3 with TRBJ2-1, with 8 bases that match TRBD2. The V segment lost 6 bases and the J segment 3 bases; nucleotides outside the gene matches: 4. The CDR3 extends over 14 amino acids. Per the germline V gene, CDR1 is ENHRY and CDR2 is SYGVKD. This CDR3 reads CAISGGANYNEQFF. CDR3 sequence (DNA): TGTGCCATCAGCGGGGGGGCGAACTACAATGAGCAGTTCTTC.

The chain links TRBV6-4 to TRBJ2-7, with a tentative D call TRBD1 (5 bases). Germline CDR1 and CDR2: MRHNA and SNTAGT. The CDR3 is 12 residues long. Trimming cost V 7 bases and J 3 bases, with 10 bases left between them. The CDR3 loop is CASTEDNYEQYF. The DNA for the CDR3 is TGTGCCAGCACCGAGGACAACTACGAGCAGTACTTC.

The rearrangement joins TRBV30 to TRBJ2-7; no clear D. CDR1 GTSNPN and CDR2 SVGIG come from the germline V gene (reference sequence). The CDR3 consists of 13 residues. The V gene lost 3 bases and the J gene lost 3 bases, with 12 bases spanning the gap. The CDR3 here is CAWSGQRIYEQYF. The CDR3 nucleotides are TGTGCCTGGAGCGGCCAGCGTATCTACGAGCAGTACTTC. The entire variable domain, with the rest obtained from reference TRBV30 and TRBJ2-7, is as follows: SQTIHQWPATLVQPVGSPLSLECTVEGTSNPNLYWYRQAAGRGLQLLFYSVGIGQISSEVPQNLSASRPQDRQFILSSKKLLLSDSGFYLCAWSGQRIYEQYFGPGTRLTVT.

This chain links TRBV6-6 with TRBJ1-5, with TRBD1 identical over 10 bases. CDR1 and CDR2 (germline): MNHNY, SVGAGI (reference sequence). CDR3 length: 15 amino acids. V trimming: 2 bases; J trimming: 3 bases; junction bases outside the gene matches: 1. CDR3: CASSYGTGVNQPQHF. DNA of the CDR3: TGTGCCAGCAGTTACGGGACAGGGGTCAATCAGCCCCAGCATTTT.